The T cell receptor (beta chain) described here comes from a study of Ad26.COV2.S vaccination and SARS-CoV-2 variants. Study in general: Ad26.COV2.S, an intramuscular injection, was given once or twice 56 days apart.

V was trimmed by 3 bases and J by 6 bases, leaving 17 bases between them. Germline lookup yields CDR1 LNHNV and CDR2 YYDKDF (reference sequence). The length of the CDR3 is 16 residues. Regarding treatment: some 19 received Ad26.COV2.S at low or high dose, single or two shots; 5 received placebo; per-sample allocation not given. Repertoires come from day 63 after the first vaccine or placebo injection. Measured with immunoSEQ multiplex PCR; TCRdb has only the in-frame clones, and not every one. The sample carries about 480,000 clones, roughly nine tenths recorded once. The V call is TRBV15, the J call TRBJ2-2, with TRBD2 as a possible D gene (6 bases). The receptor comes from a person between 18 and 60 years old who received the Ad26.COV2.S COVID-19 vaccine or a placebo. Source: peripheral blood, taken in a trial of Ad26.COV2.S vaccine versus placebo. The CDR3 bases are TGTGCCACCAGCAGTGGGGCCAGCGGGCGTGCCGGGGAGCTGTTTTTT. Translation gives CATSSGASGRAGELFF.